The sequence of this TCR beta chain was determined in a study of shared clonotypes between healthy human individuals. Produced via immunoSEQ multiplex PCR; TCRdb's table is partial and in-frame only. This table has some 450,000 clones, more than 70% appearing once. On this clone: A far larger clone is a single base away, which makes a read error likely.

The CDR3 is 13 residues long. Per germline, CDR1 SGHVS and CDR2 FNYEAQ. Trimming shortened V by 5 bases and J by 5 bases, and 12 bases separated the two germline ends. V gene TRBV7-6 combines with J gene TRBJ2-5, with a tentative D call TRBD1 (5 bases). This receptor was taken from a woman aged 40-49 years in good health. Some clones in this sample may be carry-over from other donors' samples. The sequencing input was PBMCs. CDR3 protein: CASSPLTVETQYF. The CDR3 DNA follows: TGTGCCAGCAGCCCACTGACAGTCGAGACCCAGTACTTC.